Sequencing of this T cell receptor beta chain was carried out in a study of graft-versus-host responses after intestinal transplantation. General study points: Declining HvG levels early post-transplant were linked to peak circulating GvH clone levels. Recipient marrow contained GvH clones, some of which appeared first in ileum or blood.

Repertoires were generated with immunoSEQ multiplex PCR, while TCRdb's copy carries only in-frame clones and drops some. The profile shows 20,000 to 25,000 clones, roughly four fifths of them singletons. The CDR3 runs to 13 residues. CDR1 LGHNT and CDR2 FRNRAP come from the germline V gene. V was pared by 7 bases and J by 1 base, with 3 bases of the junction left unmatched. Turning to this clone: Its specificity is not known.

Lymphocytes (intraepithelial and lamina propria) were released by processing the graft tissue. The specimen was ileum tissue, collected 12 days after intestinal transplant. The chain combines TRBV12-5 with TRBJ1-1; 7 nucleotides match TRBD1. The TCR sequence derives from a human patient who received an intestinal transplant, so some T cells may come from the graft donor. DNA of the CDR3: TGTGCTAGTGCCCAGGGGGGGAACACTGAAGCTTTCTTT. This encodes CASAQGGNTEAFF.